This record covers a single T cell receptor beta chain. These data are taken from a study of control samples from healthy donors and cancer patients. The assay was immunoSEQ multiplex PCR, and TCRdb's table has in-frame clones only and misses some. The table records roughly 32,000 clones, 70% to 90% of them present only once. Losses at the gene ends were 5 bases for V and 7 bases for J; bases not matched to a gene: 12. The CDR3 spans 15 residues. Germline loops: CDR1 SGHRS, CDR2 YFSETQ. This chain uses TRBV5-1 with TRBJ2-5; TRBD2 agrees at 9 bases. The clonotype comes from a woman aged 40 to 50 with lung cancer. Material for sequencing was PBMCs. For the CDR3, the DNA is TGCGCCAGCAGGGCGGACCTCCCAGCGGGGGGGACCCAGTACTTC. This encodes CASRADLPAGGTQYF.